This record covers a single TCR beta chain. The data were obtained in a study of blood T cell repertoires in COVID-19. Study-wide context: The origin of the acute and convalescent COVID-19 samples was the United States, Italy and Spain.

Germline V gene lookup returns CDR1 SEHNR and CDR2 FQNEAQ (reference sequence). This CDR3 is 14 amino acids long. The V end lost 5 bases, the J end lost 4 bases, and 13 bases lay between the germline ends. Original processing notes: Amplification of reference gene primers provided the estimated nucleated cell counts. Clones were read by immunoSEQ multiplex PCR, and TCRdb kept only the in-frame ones, dropping some. V, J and clone size are taken as reported in that table, and D and trimming were inferred from the DNA itself. Of fewer than 500,000 clones in the sample, roughly nine tenths were seen once. Participants spanned ages about 18 to 100 years and resided in 20 to 30 US areas. Clinical histories supplied by participants themselves formed the basis of cohort assignment.

The clonotype comes from a man younger than 45 who had recovered from COVID-19. Sequencing used PBMCs or T cells enriched from blood (not recorded which). The chain couples TRBV7-9 to TRBJ2-3; D is unresolved. The CDR3 region is CASSPTRMADTQYF. The CDR3 region has the DNA TGTGCCAGCAGCCCCACGAGGATGGCAGATACGCAGTATTTT.